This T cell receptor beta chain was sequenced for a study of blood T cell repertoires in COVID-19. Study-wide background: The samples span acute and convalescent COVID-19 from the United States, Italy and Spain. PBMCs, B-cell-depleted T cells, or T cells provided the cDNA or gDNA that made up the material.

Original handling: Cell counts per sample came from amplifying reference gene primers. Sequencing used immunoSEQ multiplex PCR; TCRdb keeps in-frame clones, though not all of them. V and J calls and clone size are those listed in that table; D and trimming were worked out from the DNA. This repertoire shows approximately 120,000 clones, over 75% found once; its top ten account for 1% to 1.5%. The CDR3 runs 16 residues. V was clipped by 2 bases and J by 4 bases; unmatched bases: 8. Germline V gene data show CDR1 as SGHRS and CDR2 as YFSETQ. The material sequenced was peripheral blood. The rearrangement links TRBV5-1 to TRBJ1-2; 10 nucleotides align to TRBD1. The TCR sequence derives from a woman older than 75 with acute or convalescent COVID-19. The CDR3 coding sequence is TGCGCCAGCAGCTTCCCCGGGACAGGGGAAAGCTATGGCTACACCTTC. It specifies CASSFPGTGESYGYTF.